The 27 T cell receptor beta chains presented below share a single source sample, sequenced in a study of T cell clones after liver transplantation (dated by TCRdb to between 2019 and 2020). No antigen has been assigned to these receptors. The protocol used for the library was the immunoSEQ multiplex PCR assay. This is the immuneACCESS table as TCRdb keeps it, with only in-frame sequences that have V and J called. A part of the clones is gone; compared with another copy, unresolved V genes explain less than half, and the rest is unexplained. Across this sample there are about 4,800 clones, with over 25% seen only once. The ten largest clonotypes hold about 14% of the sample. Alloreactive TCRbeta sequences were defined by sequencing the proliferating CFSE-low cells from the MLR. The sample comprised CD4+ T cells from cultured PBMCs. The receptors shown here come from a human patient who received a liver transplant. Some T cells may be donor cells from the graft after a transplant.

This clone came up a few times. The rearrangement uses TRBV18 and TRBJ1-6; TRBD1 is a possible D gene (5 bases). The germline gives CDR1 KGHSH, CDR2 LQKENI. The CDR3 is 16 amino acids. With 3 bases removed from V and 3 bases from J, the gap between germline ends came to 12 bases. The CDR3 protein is CASSPLSGNYNSPLHF. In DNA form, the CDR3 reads TGTGCCAGCTCACCGCTCTCAGGGAACTATAATTCACCCCTCCACTTT.

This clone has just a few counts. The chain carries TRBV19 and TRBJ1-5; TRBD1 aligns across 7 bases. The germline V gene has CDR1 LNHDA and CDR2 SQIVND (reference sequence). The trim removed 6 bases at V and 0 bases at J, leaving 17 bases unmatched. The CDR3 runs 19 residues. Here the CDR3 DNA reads TGTGCCAGTAGCCGGGACAGCCAGACCAGCTACTATAGCAATCAGCCCCAGCATTTT. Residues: CASSRDSQTSYYSNQPQHF.

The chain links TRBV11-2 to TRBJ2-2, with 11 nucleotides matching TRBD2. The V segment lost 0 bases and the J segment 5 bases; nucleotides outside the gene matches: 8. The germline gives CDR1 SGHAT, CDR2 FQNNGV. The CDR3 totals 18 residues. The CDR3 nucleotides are TGTGCCAGCAGCTTAGATCTTAGGCTAGCGGGGGGAACCGGGGAGCTGTTTTTT. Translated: CASSLDLRLAGGTGELFF.

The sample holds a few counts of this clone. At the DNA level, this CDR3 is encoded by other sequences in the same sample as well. Here the CDR3 reads CATEWRGGTEAFF. DNA for the CDR3: TGTGCCACCGAATGGCGGGGGGGCACTGAAGCTTTCTTT. The chain links TRBV28 to TRBJ1-1, with a possible D match to TRBD1 (5 bases). This CDR3 region has 13 residues. V was pared by 10 bases and J by 4 bases, with 16 bases between. CDR1 is MDHEN and CDR2 is SYDVKM in the germline V gene.

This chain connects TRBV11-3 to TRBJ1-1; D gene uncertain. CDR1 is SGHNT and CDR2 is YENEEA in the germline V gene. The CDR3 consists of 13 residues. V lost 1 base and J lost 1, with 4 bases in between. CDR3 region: CASSLAPNTEAFF. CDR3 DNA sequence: TGTGCCAGCAGCTTAGCCCCGAACACTGAAGCTTTCTTT.

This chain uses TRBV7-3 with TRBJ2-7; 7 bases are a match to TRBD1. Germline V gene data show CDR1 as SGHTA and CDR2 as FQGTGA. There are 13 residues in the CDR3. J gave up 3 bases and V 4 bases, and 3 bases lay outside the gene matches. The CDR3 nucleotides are TGTGCCAGCAGCTCGGACAGGTTCTACGAGCAGTACTTC. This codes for CASSSDRFYEQYF.

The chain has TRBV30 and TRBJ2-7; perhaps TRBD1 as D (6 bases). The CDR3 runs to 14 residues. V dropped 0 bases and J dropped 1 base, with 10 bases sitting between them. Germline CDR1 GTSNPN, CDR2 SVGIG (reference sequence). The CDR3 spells CAWSVQGNSYEQYF. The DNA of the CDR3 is TGTGCCTGGAGTGTACAGGGTAATTCCTACGAGCAGTACTTC.

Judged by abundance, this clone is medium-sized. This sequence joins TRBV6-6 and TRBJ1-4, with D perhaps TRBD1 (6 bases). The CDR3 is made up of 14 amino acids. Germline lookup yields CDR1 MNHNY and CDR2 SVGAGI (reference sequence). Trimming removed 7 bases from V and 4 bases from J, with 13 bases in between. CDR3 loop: CASTAGVVNEKLFF. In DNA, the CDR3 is TGTGCCAGCACCGCAGGGGTCGTTAATGAAAAACTGTTTTTT.

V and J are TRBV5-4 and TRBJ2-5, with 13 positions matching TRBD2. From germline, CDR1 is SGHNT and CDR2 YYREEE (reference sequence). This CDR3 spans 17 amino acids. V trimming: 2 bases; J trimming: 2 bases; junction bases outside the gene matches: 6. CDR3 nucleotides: TGTGCCAGCAGCTTCCTAACGACTAGCGGGGGGCAAGAGACCCAGTACTTC. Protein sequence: CASSFLTTSGGQETQYF.

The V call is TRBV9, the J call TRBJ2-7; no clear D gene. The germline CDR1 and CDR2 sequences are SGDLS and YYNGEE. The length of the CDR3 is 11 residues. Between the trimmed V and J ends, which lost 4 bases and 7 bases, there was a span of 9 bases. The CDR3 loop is CASSLGGEQYF. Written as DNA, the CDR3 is TGTGCCAGCAGCTTAGGTGGGGAGCAGTACTTC.

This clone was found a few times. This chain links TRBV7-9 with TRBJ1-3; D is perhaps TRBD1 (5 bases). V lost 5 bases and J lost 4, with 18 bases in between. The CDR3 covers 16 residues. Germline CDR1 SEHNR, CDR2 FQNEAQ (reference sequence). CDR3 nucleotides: TGTGCCAGCAGCCCAAAGACAGAATTCGTCGGAAACACCATATATTTT. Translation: CASSPKTEFVGNTIYF.

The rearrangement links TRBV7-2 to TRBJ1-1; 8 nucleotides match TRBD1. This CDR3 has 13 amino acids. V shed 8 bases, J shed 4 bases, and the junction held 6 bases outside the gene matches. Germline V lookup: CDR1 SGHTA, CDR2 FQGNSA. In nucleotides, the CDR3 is TGTGCCAGCGGACAGGGCCGAGGCACTGAAGCTTTCTTT. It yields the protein CASGQGRGTEAFF.

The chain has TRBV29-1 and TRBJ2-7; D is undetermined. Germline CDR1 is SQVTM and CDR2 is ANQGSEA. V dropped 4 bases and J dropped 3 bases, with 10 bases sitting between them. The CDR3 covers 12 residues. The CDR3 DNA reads TGCAGCGTTGGGCCCGGCTACTACGAGCAGTACTTC. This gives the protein CSVGPGYYEQYF.

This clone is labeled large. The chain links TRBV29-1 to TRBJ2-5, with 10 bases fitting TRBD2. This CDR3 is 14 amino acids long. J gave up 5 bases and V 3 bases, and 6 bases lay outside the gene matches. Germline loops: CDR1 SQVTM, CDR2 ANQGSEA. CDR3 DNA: TGCAGCGTTGATGTAGCGGGAGGTGGGGAGACCCAGTACTTC. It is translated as CSVDVAGGGETQYF.

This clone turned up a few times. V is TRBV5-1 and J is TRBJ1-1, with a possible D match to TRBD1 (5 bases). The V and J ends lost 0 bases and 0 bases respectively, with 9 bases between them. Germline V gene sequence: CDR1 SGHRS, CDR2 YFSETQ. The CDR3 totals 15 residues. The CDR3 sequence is CASSLVRQMNTEAFF. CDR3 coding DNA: TGCGCCAGCAGCTTGGTAAGACAGATGAACACTGAAGCTTTCTTT.

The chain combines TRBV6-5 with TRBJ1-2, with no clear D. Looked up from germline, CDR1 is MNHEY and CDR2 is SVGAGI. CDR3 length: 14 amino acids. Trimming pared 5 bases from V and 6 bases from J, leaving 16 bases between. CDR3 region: CASSPPRTVNGYTF. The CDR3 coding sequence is TGTGCCAGCAGTCCACCACGGACGGTGAATGGCTACACCTTC.

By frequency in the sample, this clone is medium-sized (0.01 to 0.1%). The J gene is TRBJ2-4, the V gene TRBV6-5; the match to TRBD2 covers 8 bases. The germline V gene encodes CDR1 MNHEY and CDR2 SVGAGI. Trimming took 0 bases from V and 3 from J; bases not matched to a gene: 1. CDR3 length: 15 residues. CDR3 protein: CASSYSGGDKNIQYF. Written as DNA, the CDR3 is TGTGCCAGCAGTTACTCCGGGGGGGACAAAAACATTCAGTACTTC.

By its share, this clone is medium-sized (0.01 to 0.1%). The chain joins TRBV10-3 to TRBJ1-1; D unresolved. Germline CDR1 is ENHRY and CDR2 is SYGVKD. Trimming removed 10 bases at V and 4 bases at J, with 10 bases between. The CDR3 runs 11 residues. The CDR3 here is CATKAGTEAFF. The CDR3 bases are TGTGCCACCAAAGCGGGCACTGAAGCTTTCTTT.

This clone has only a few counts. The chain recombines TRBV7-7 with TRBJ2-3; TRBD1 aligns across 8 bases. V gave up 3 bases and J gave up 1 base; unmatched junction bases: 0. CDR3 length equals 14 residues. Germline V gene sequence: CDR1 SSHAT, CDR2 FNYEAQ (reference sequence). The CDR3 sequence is CASSLGQGTDTQYF. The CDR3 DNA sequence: TGTGCCAGCAGCTTGGGACAGGGCACAGATACGCAGTATTTT.

CDR3 in DNA: TGTGCCACCAGCAGAAAACGACTAGCGGCTTACAATGAGCAGTTCTTC. Protein sequence: CATSRKRLAAYNEQFF. The genes are TRBV15 and TRBJ2-1; 9 bases align to TRBD2. Trimming cost V 2 bases and J 4 bases; bases outside gene matches: 6. This CDR3 is built from 16 residues. Germline CDR1 LNHNV, CDR2 YYDKDF (reference sequence). Complete variable domain (other parts from reference TRBV15 and TRBJ2-1): DAMVIQNPRYQVTQFGKPVTLSCSQTLNHNVMYWYQQKSSQAPKLLFHYYDKDFNNEADTPDNFQSRRPNTSFCFLDIRSPGLGDTAMYLCATSRKRLAAYNEQFFGPGTRLTVL.

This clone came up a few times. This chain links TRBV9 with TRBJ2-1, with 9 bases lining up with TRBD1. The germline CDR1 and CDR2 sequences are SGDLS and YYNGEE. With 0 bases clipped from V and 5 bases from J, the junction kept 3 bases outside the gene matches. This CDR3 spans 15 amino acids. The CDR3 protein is CASSVGGTGNNEQFF. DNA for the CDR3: TGTGCCAGCAGCGTAGGGGGGACAGGGAACAATGAGCAGTTCTTC.

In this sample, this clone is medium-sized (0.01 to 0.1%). CDR3 sequence reads: CASSPRRNYGYTF. The CDR3 bases are TGTGCCAGCTCACCAAGGCGGAACTATGGCTACACCTTC. The chain couples TRBV18 to TRBJ1-2; D ambiguous. Germline V gene lookup returns CDR1 KGHSH and CDR2 LQKENI. CDR3 size: 13 residues. Trimming shortened V by 2 bases and J by 2 bases, and 6 bases separated the two germline ends.

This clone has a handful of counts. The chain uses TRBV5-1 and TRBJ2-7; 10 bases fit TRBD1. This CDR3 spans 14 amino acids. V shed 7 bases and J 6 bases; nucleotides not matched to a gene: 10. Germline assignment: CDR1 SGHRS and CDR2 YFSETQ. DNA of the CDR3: TGCGCCAGCGCCCCGGGACAGGGGATGAGCGAGCAGTACTTC. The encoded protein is CASAPGQGMSEQYF.

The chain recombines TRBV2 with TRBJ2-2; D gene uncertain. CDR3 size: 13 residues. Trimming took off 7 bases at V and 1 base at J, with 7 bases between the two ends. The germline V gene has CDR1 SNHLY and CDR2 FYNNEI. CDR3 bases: TGTGCCAGCAAGAAATTGAACACCGGGGAGCTGTTTTTT. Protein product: CASKKLNTGELFF.

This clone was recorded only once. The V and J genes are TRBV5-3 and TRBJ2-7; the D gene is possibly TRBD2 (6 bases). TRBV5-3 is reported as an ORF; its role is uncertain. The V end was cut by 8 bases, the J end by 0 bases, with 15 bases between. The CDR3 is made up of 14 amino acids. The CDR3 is CASSTGGGSYEQYF. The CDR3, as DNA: TGTGCCAGCAGCACCGGGGGAGGCTCCTACGAGCAGTACTTC.

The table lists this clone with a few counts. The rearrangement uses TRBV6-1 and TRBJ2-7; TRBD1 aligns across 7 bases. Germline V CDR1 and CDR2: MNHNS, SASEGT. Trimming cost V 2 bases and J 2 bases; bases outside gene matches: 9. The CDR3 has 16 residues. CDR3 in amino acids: CASSESLGQGAYEQYF. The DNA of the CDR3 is TGTGCCAGCAGTGAATCATTGGGGCAGGGGGCCTACGAGCAGTACTTC.

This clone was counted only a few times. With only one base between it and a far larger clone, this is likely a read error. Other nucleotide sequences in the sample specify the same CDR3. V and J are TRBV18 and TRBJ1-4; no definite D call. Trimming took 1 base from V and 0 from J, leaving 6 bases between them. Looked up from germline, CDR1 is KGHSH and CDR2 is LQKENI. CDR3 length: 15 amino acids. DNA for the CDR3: TGTGCCAGCTCACCACTCGGGGCAACTAATGAAAAACTGTTTTTT. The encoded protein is CASSPLGATNEKLFF.